These 27 T cell receptor beta chains were sequenced from one sample in a study of beta chain features in type 1 diabetes. Points from the study as a whole: Type 1 diabetes patients had moderately but significantly shorter TCRB CDR3s in all four CD4+ subsets.

Since all of the isolated RNA was reverse transcribed, expressed TCRB transcripts were what got sequenced. Here immunoSEQ multiplex PCR was the method, and the copy in TCRdb shows in-frame clones only, minus some. The profile shows over 200,000 clones, 9.5% to 13% of them singletons. These receptors have no identified antigens. The specimen was naive CD4+ T cells from blood. These receptors were obtained from a man aged 25-45 years with type 1 diabetes.

This clone has only a few counts. The rearrangement joins TRBV21-1 to TRBJ1-2; TRBD1, the table's D call, was not compared with the DNA. TRBV21-1 is described as a pseudogene. This CDR3 has 13 residues. CDR3 protein: CASSTRTVDGYTF. The CDR3 nucleotides read TGTGCCAGCAGCACGCGGACAGTAGATGGCTACACCTTC.

The V and J genes are TRBV5-6 and TRBJ1-5; 7 bases line up with TRBD1. CDR1 and CDR2 (germline): SGHDT, YYEEEE. The CDR3 consists of 16 residues. Trimming at V came to 4 bases and at J to 0 bases, leaving 7 bases not matched to a gene. The CDR3 DNA reads as TGTGCCAGCAGCCGGTTTTGGGACAGTAGCAATCAGCCCCAGCATTTT. Translating it yields CASSRFWDSSNQPQHF.

The V call is TRBV9, the J call TRBJ2-5; unclear D gene. The length of the CDR3 is 14 residues. Trimming pared 1 base from V and 4 bases from J, leaving 11 bases between. Germline-derived CDR1 and CDR2 are SGDLS and YYNGEE. CDR3 residues: CASSVNGLGETQYF. CDR3 DNA sequence: TGTGCCAGCAGCGTAAACGGGTTGGGAGAGACCCAGTACTTC.

J is TRBJ1-5 and V is TRBV18; 7 positions match TRBD1. Germline V gene lookup returns CDR1 KGHSH and CDR2 LQKENI. This CDR3 comprises 16 residues. The trim removed 6 bases at V and 0 bases at J, leaving 8 bases unmatched. Here the CDR3 DNA reads TGTGCCAGCTCCCTCAACAGGGGCGGTAGCAATCAGCCCCAGCATTTT. This translates into CASSLNRGGSNQPQHF.

This clone was seen a few times. J is TRBJ2-7 and V is TRBV7-9; the D is unclear. The CDR3 is 15 residues long. Trimming took off 5 bases at V and 7 bases at J, with 21 bases between the two ends. Germline V gives CDR1 SEHNR, CDR2 FQNEAQ (reference sequence). The CDR3 protein is CASSPSGGSLREQYF. The DNA of the CDR3 is TGTGCCAGCAGCCCTTCTGGCGGTTCCTTACGGGAGCAGTACTTC.

This clone came up a few times. This chain joins TRBV4-3 and TRBJ1-2; TRBD1 agrees at 7 bases. The trim removed 3 bases at V and 5 bases at J, leaving 9 bases unmatched. Germline-derived CDR1 and CDR2 are LGHNA and YSLEER. This CDR3 is 15 amino acids long. CDR3 sequence: CASSQNRGVRYGYTF. In DNA, the CDR3 is TGCGCCAGCAGCCAGAACAGGGGAGTCCGGTATGGCTACACCTTC.

The chain couples TRBV10-3 to TRBJ1-2; 7 bases are a match to TRBD1. CDR3 length: 14 amino acids. V dropped 5 bases and J dropped 4; count of bases not matched to a gene: 7. Germline V CDR1 and CDR2: ENHRY, SYGVKD. The CDR3 loop is CAISRQGSAYGYTF. CDR3 coding DNA: TGTGCCATCAGTAGACAGGGTTCGGCCTATGGCTACACCTTC.

The V and J genes are TRBV9 and TRBJ1-1, with 8 bases lining up with TRBD1. Germline assignment: CDR1 SGDLS and CDR2 YYNGEE. The length of the CDR3 is 14 residues. The V and J ends lost 4 bases and 1 base, in that order; junction bases with no gene match: 3. This CDR3 reads CASSTTGGNTEAFF. The CDR3 DNA follows: TGTGCCAGCAGCACCACAGGGGGGAACACTGAAGCTTTCTTT.

Here the CDR3 DNA reads TGTGCCATCAGAGGGACAGCCGGAGGAGCTTTCTTT. Amino acids: CAIRGTAGGAFF. The chain couples TRBV10-3 to TRBJ1-1, with 7 bases lining up with TRBD1. Germline V gives CDR1 ENHRY, CDR2 SYGVKD. V dropped 6 bases and J dropped 10; count of bases not matched to a gene: 8. This CDR3 has 12 amino acids.

The chain's CDR3 is CASSGQGRGNQPQHF. DNA of the CDR3: TGTGCCAGCAGTGGGCAGGGCAGGGGCAATCAGCCCCAGCATTTT. The chain couples TRBV2 to TRBJ1-5; D is possibly TRBD1 (5 bases). Germline V CDR1 and CDR2: SNHLY, FYNNEI. The CDR3 consists of 15 residues. V was cut by 4 bases and J by 2 bases, with 12 bases left in between.

In this sample, this clone turned up a few times. The V call is TRBV28, the J call TRBJ2-1, with TRBD1 identical over 9 bases. The V gene end was trimmed by 5 bases and the J gene end by 1 base; junction bases not matched to a gene: 6. The CDR3 is made up of 16 amino acids. Germline-derived CDR1 and CDR2 are MDHEN and SYDVKM. The CDR3 nucleotides read TGTGCCAGCAGTAGCTCCGGGACAGGGTCCTACAATGAGCAGTTCTTC. It is translated as CASSSSGTGSYNEQFF.

This clone has a handful of counts. V and J are TRBV6-5 and TRBJ1-4, with D possibly TRBD1 on 6 matching bases. V lost 2 bases to trimming and J lost 6 bases, with 13 bases between them. The germline V gene encodes CDR1 MNHEY and CDR2 SVGAGI. CDR3 size: 15 residues. Here the CDR3 reads CASSYGSRGDEKLFF. The CDR3 DNA follows: TGTGCCAGCAGTTACGGGTCCAGGGGAGATGAAAAACTGTTTTTT.

This clone has a handful of counts. The J gene is TRBJ2-5, the V gene TRBV2; TRBD2 matches 9 bases. Germline V lookup: CDR1 SNHLY, CDR2 FYNNEI. V lost 8 bases to trimming and J lost 4 bases; unmatched junction nucleotides: 11. CDR3 length: 15 amino acids. The CDR3: CASASGLASGETQYF. CDR3 coding DNA: TGTGCCAGCGCGTCCGGACTAGCGTCGGGAGAGACCCAGTACTTC.

This clone occurred a few times. The chain carries TRBV2 and TRBJ1-3; D not resolved. This CDR3 is built from 11 residues. CDR1 and CDR2 from the germline V gene are SNHLY and FYNNEI. V lost 8 bases and J lost 8, with 10 bases in between. CDR3 region: CASLPLDTIYF. The CDR3 DNA is TGTGCCAGCCTTCCTCTTGACACCATATATTTT.

V gene TRBV9 combines with J gene TRBJ2-5; TRBD1 might be the D (5 bases). This CDR3 is 13 amino acids long. Germline V lookup: CDR1 SGDLS, CDR2 YYNGEE. V lost 1 base and J lost 9, with 13 bases in between. The CDR3 region is CASSVQVQGAQYF. Here the CDR3 DNA reads TGTGCCAGCAGCGTACAGGTCCAAGGGGCCCAGTACTTC.

The table lists this clone with a few counts. The V call is TRBV5-1, the J call TRBJ2-1; 11 bases line up with TRBD2. Germline assignment: CDR1 SGHRS and CDR2 YFSETQ. The V gene end was trimmed by 1 base and the J gene end by 7 bases; junction bases not matched to a gene: 4. The length of the CDR3 is 15 residues. The CDR3 nucleotides are TGCGCCAGCAGCTTGACTAGCGGGGGTATGAATGAGCAGTTCTTC. Residues: CASSLTSGGMNEQFF.

V usage is TRBV18 and J usage is TRBJ2-4, with 10 bases lining up with TRBD2. Germline loops: CDR1 KGHSH, CDR2 LQKENI. With 1 base clipped from V and 3 bases from J, the junction kept 6 bases outside the gene matches. This CDR3 has 17 amino acids. The CDR3 DNA reads TGTGCCAGCTCACCACAGTTAGCGGGGGGCGTCAAAAACATTCAGTACTTC. This gives the protein CASSPQLAGGVKNIQYF.

In this sample, this clone turned up a few times. The rearrangement joins TRBV30 to TRBJ2-7, with TRBD1 as a possible D gene (5 bases). Trimming removed 2 bases at V and 3 bases at J, with 14 bases between. The CDR3 is 14 amino acids. CDR1 GTSNPN and CDR2 SVGIG come from the germline V gene (reference sequence). The CDR3 sequence: CAWSQGPGIYEQYF. The DNA for the CDR3 is TGTGCCTGGAGTCAGGGTCCAGGGATCTACGAGCAGTACTTC.

This chain links TRBV30 with TRBJ2-7; 8 bases line up with TRBD1. Trimming removed 2 bases from V and 1 base from J; junction bases left unmatched: 4. Germline V gene lookup returns CDR1 GTSNPN and CDR2 SVGIG (reference sequence). There are 14 residues in the CDR3. The CDR3: CAWSPGQASYEQYF. In nucleotides, the CDR3 is TGTGCCTGGAGTCCGGGACAGGCTTCCTACGAGCAGTACTTC.

V and J are TRBV7-9 and TRBJ2-3; 9 bases align to TRBD1. This CDR3 spans 14 amino acids. The germline V gene has CDR1 SEHNR and CDR2 FQNEAQ (reference sequence). The V gene end was trimmed by 10 bases and the J gene end by 6 bases; junction bases not matched to a gene: 11. The CDR3 sequence: CATPTGGAPDTQYF. The CDR3 nucleotides are TGTGCCACCCCGACAGGGGGAGCGCCTGATACGCAGTATTTT.

This rearrangement joins TRBV2 to TRBJ1-2; 10 bases are shared with TRBD1. CDR1 and CDR2 from the germline V gene are SNHLY and FYNNEI. The V gene end was trimmed by 11 bases and the J gene end by 7 bases; junction bases not matched to a gene: 10. The CDR3 is 13 residues long. CDR3 sequence (DNA): TGTGCCTCCGTGGACAGGGGGGTCGGTGGCTACACCTTC. Translation gives CASVDRGVGGYTF.

This clone has a handful of counts. The rearrangement links TRBV12-5 to TRBJ1-2; D is unresolved. The CDR3 contains 14 residues. Germline V gene sequence: CDR1 LGHNT, CDR2 FRNRAP. Between the trimmed V and J ends, which lost 2 bases and 2 bases, there was a span of 9 bases. The CDR3 loop is CASGLLRGNYGYTF. The CDR3 region has the DNA TGTGCTAGTGGTTTGCTCCGAGGAAACTATGGCTACACCTTC.

CDR3 sequence (DNA): TGCGCCAGCAGCGCCAGGACAGGGAGTGGCGGGGAGCTGTTTTTT. This encodes CASSARTGSGGELFF. J is TRBJ2-2 and V is TRBV5-1; 8 bases map to TRBD1. Germline assignment: CDR1 SGHRS and CDR2 YFSETQ. Trimming cost V 4 bases and J 7 bases; bases outside gene matches: 9. CDR3 length equals 15 residues.

This chain links TRBV2 with TRBJ2-5; 7 bases agree with TRBD1. CDR1 SNHLY and CDR2 FYNNEI come from the germline V gene. Losses at the gene ends were 5 bases for V and 7 bases for J; bases not matched to a gene: 10. The CDR3 covers 14 residues. CDR3 bases: TGTGCCAGCAGTACCCTGGGGGACAGCCCGACCCAGTACTTC. It specifies CASSTLGDSPTQYF.

The V and J genes are TRBV19 and TRBJ2-5; 7 bases agree with TRBD1. The CDR3 is 15 residues long. From germline, CDR1 is LNHDA and CDR2 SQIVND (reference sequence). Losses at the gene ends were 5 bases for V and 5 bases for J; bases not matched to a gene: 11. The CDR3 DNA follows: TGTGCCAGTAGTCCCCGTGAAGGGGGCAGGGAGACCCAGTACTTC. The encoded protein is CASSPREGGRETQYF.

The J gene is TRBJ2-5, the V gene TRBV7-9; 10 bases are a match to TRBD2. This CDR3 has 16 amino acids. Per the germline V gene, CDR1 is SEHNR and CDR2 is FQNEAQ (reference sequence). The V gene end was trimmed by 5 bases and the J gene end by 0 bases; junction bases not matched to a gene: 6. The CDR3: CASSRGAGGYQETQYF. The CDR3 coding sequence is TGTGCCAGCAGCCGAGGAGCGGGGGGGTACCAAGAGACCCAGTACTTC.

The chain carries TRBV7-2 and TRBJ1-2; tentative D call: TRBD1 (6 bases). Trimming pared 5 bases from V and 8 bases from J, leaving 18 bases between. Germline CDR1 is SGHTA and CDR2 is FQGNSA. The CDR3 consists of 14 residues. The CDR3 loop reads CASSRRDIRRGYTF. CDR3 DNA sequence: TGTGCCAGCAGCCGACGGGACATAAGACGGGGCTACACCTTC.